This entry lists 3 T cell receptor beta chains sequenced from one sample in a study of blood T cell repertoires in COVID-19. Some clones are missing from TCRdb's copy, which holds only in-frame ones; the method was immunoSEQ multiplex PCR. The sample records 350,000 to 400,000 clones, just over 90% being singletons. The specimen sequenced was PBMCs or T cells enriched from blood (not recorded which). These receptors were obtained from a woman aged 40 to 49 who had been exposed to COVID-19.

V and J are TRBV5-6 and TRBJ2-7, with 9 nucleotides matching TRBD2. Germline-derived CDR1 and CDR2 are SGHDT and YYEEEE. J was trimmed by 1 base and V by 4 bases; bases with no gene match: 12. CDR3 length: 17 amino acids. The CDR3 nucleotides read TGTGCCAGCAGCCCCAGACCCCTAGCGGGGTCTTCCTACGAGCAGTACTTC. This gives the protein CASSPRPLAGSSYEQYF.

In DNA form, the CDR3 reads TGTGCCACCAGCAGATACACAGGGTCAACTAATGAAAAACTGTTTTTT. Translating it yields CATSRYTGSTNEKLFF. The chain is built from TRBV15 and TRBJ1-4, with a possible D match to TRBD1 (6 bases). This CDR3 comprises 16 residues. Per germline, CDR1 LNHNV and CDR2 YYDKDF (reference sequence). Trimming stripped 2 bases from V and 0 bases from J, with 10 bases between.

The V call is TRBV24-1, the J call TRBJ2-2; TRBD1 agrees at 10 bases. Germline loops: CDR1 KGHDR, CDR2 SFDVKD. This CDR3 is built from 14 residues. J lost 6 bases, V lost 5 bases, and 2 bases had no gene match. CDR3 coding DNA: TGTGCCACCAGTGGGACAGGGGGGCCCGGGGAGCTGTTTTTT. It encodes CATSGTGGPGELFF.